This entry features one TCR beta chain sequence. What it binds is unknown. The data derive from a study of shared clonotypes between healthy human individuals. The wider study: Researchers assigned three CD4 naive, three CD4 memory, two CD8 naive and one CD8 memory plate to each donor.

Overall study findings and caveats: The study found roughly 5% of naive CD4 clonotypes shared across four donors. Sequencing of the sorted subsets was shown by rarefaction to be incomplete despite large depth.

This CDR3 comprises 15 residues. Germline trimming cut 5 bases from V and 1 base from J; bases unmatched to any gene: 4. CDR1 and CDR2 from the germline V gene are SGHNT and YENEEA. Several immunoSEQ plates held equal portions of the genomic DNA taken from each subset. Measured with immunoSEQ multiplex PCR; TCRdb has only the in-frame clones, and not every one. In the table there are hundreds of thousands of clones, around 72% of which are singletons. This chain joins TRBV11-3 and TRBJ2-1; 8 bases fit TRBD1. This TCR was recovered from a young woman in good health. Sequenced material: memory CD4+ T cells sorted from blood. The subset denotes: CD45RA-negative fraction. CDR3 in DNA: TGTGCCAGCAGCCGTAACAGGGGGTCCTACAATGAGCAGTTCTTC. This gives the protein CASSRNRGSYNEQFF.